What follows describes a single TCR beta chain. The entry originates in a study of control samples from healthy donors and cancer patients. Using immunoSEQ multiplex PCR, the repertoire was profiled, and TCRdb retains in-frame clones only, with some absent. The data show 48,000 or so clones, with about 94% seen just once and around a quarter held by the top ten. The sample consisted of PBMCs. The sequence came from a woman between 45 and 60 years old with head and neck cancer.

CDR3 coding DNA: TGCGCCAGCAGCAACGGGGGGTATGAAAAACTGTTTTTT. It specifies CASSNGGYEKLFF. The J gene is TRBJ1-4, the V gene TRBV5-1, with D possibly TRBD1 on 5 matching bases. The CDR3 length is 13 residues. Between the trimmed V and J ends, which lost 4 bases and 6 bases, there was a span of 10 bases. Germline CDR1 reads SGHRS; CDR2 reads YFSETQ.